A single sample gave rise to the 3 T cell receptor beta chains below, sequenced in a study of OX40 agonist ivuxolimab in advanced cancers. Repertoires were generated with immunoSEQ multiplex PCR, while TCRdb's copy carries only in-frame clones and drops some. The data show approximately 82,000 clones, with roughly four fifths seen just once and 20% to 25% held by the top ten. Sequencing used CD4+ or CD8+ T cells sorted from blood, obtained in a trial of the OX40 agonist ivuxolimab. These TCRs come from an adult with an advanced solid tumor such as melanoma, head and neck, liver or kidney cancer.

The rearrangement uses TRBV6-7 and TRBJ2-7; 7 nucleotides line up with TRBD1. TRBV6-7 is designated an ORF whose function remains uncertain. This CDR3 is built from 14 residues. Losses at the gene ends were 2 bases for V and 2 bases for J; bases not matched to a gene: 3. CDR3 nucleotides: TGTGCCAGCAGTTACCGTACAGGGGCCTACGAGCAGTACTTC. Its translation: CASSYRTGAYEQYF.

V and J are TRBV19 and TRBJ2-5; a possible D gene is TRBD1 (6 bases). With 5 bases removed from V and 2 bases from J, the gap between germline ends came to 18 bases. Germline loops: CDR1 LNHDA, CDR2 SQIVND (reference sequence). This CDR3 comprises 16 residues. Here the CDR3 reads CASSPLGAGVQETQYF. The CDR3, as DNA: TGTGCCAGTAGTCCTCTAGGGGCAGGGGTTCAAGAGACCCAGTACTTC. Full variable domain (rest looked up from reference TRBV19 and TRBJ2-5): DGGITQSPKYLFRKEGQNVTLSCEQNLNHDAMYWYRQDPGQGLRLIYYSQIVNDFQKGDIAEGYSVSREKKESFPLTVTSAQKNPTAFYLCASSPLGAGVQETQYFGPGTRLLVL.

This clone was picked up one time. In nucleotides, the CDR3 is TGTGCCAGCAGCTCGGGAGGCTACGAGCAGTACTTC. Its translation: CASSSGGYEQYF. J is TRBJ2-7 and V is TRBV11-2; TRBD2 agrees at 7 bases. Trimming cost V 4 bases and J 3 bases; bases outside gene matches: 0. Germline assignment: CDR1 SGHAT and CDR2 FQNNGV. The CDR3 extends over 12 amino acids.